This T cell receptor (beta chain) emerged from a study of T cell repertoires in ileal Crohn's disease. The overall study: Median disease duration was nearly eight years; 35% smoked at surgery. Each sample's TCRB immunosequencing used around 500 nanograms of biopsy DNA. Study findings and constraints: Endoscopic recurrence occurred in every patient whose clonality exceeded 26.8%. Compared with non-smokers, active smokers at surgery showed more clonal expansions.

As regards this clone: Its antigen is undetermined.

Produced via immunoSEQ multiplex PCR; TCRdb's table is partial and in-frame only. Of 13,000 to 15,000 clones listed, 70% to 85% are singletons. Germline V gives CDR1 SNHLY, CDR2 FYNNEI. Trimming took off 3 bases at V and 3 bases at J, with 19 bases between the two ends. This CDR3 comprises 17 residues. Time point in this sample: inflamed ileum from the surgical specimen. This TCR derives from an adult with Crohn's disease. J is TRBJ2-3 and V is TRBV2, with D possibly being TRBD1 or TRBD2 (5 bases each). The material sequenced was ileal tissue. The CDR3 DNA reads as TGTGCCAGCAGTGACAGTCGGGACCCCAAAGGGACAGATACGCAGTATTTT. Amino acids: CASSDSRDPKGTDTQYF.